These T cell receptor beta chains were read from a single sample in a study of T-cell reconstitution after alpha-beta-depleted transplantation in children. TCRdb re-called the PCR reads through MiXCR, storing one row per CDR3 protein. Of 170,000 or so distinct CDR3 sequences in the sample, about 6.4% are singletons; the top ten hold over 2.5%. The sequences come from PBMCs from the stem cell graft donor, collected from the stem cell graft. The receptors originated from a human donor who donated a stem cell graft to a child with Wiskott-Aldrich syndrome. CDR3s include the opening cysteine and the closing phenylalanine or tryptophan. The D gene is left open where the match is weak. Size tells how often a clone was seen (once, few, many) or the class of an expanded clone, and some rows leave it out.

V gene	J gene	clone size	D gene	CDR3 DNA	CDR3 protein
TRBV6-5	TRBJ1-5	many	TRBD1	TGTGCCAGCAGTTACTCGAACAGGGGCGATCAGCCCCAGCATTTT	CASSYSNRGDQPQHF
TRBV7-4	TRBJ2-7	many	.	TGTGCCAGCAGTTTTTCATCCCCCAATCTCCAGTACTTC	CASSFSSPNLQYF
TRBV7-9	TRBJ2-5	many	.	TGTGCCAGCGTGGAGGCGGAGTACCAAGAGACCCAGTACTTC	CASVEAEYQETQYF
TRBV20-1	TRBJ2-1	.	TRBD2	TGCAGTGCTACGGTTGGTAGCGGGGGTAGCTCCTACAATGAGCAGTTCTTC	CSATVGSGGSSYNEQFF
TRBV27	TRBJ2-7	.	TRBD1	TGTGCCAGCAGTTTGACAGGGTCCCACGAGCAGTACTTC	CASSLTGSHEQYF
TRBV24-1	TRBJ2-1	many	TRBD1	TGTGCCACCAGTGATGCTACAGGGGCCCCCTTCGACAATGAGCAGTTCTTC	CATSDATGAPFDNEQFF
TRBV3-1	TRBJ2-2	many	TRBD1	TGTGCCAGCAGCCGGAGGACAGGGGGCATCGGGGAGCTGTTTTTT	CASSRRTGGIGELFF
TRBV29-1	TRBJ2-5	many	TRBD2	TGCAGCGTCTCTGACCTAGCGGGGGAGACCCAGTACTTC	CSVSDLAGETQYF
TRBV19	TRBJ1-2	.	.	TGTGCCAGTAGTATAGCCAGCGGCTATGGCTACACCTTC	CASSIASGYGYTF
TRBV18	TRBJ2-7	many	.	TGTGCCAGCTCACCATTGGACGCCGTCAAGCAGTACTTC	CASSPLDAVKQYF
TRBV19	TRBJ2-7	.	.	TGTGCCAGTAGCACAGACTCGAGCTCCTACGAGCAGTACTTC	CASSTDSSSYEQYF
TRBV20-1	TRBJ1-2	many	TRBD1	TGCAGTGCTGAGCCGGGACAGGGGACGTACTATGGCTACACCTTC	CSAEPGQGTYYGYTF
TRBV7-2	TRBJ2-7	many	TRBD2	TGTGCCAGCAGCTTAGCTAGCGGGGAATACGAGCAGTACTTC	CASSLASGEYEQYF
TRBV7-7	TRBJ2-5	.	TRBD1	TGTGCCAGCAGCGCCGGGGCAGGGGGTAGCGAGACCCAGTACTTC	CASSAGAGGSETQYF
TRBV5-1	TRBJ1-1	many	.	TGCGCCAGCAGCCCGGACGGGAGTCTGGAGACTGAAGCTTTCTTT	CASSPDGSLETEAFF
TRBV6-1	TRBJ1-5	.	TRBD1	TGTGCCAGCAGCCTGACAGGGGCCAATCAGCCCCAGCATTTT	CASSLTGANQPQHF
TRBV7-2	TRBJ1-3	many	.	TGTGCCAGCAGCCCTAGGGGCAGCTCTGGAAACACCATATATTTT	CASSPRGSSGNTIYF
TRBV5-1	TRBJ2-2	.	.	TGCGCCAGCAGCTTGCGGGCGGAATCGAACACCGGGGAGCTGTTTTTT	CASSLRAESNTGELFF
TRBV5-1	TRBJ1-1	few	TRBD1	TGCGCCAGCTCTACAGGGGGCAACACTGAAGCTTTCTTT	CASSTGGNTEAFF
TRBV19	TRBJ1-1	few	.	TGTGCCAGTAGTTCCACCCAGGGCATTCGGACTGAAGCTTTCTTT	CASSSTQGIRTEAFF
TRBV19	TRBJ1-5	few	.	TGTGCCAGTAGTTTCGGGGGCGGTCAGCCCCAGCATTTT	CASSFGGGQPQHF
TRBV20-1	TRBJ2-2	many	.	TGCAGTGCTAGCCCTCGAGGGGCCGGGGAGCTGTTTTTT	CSASPRGAGELFF
TRBV12-3/TRBV12-4	TRBJ2-2	many	.	TGTGCCAGCAGTTTACGAGGGGAGCTGTTTTTT	CASSLRGELFF